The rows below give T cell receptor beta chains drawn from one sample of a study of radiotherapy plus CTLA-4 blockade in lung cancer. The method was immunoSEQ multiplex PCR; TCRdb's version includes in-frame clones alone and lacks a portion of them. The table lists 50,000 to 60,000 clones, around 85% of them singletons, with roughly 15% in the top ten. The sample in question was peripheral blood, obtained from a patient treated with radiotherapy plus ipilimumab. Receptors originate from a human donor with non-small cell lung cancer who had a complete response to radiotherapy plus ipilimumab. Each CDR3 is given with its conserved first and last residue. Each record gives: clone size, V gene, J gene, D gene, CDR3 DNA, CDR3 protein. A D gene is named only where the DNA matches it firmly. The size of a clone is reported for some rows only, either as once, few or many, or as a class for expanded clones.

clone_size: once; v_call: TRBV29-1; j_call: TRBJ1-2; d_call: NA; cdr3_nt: TGCAGCGTTGATATCGGACGGGGTGGCTACACCTTC; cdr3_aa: CSVDIGRGGYTF
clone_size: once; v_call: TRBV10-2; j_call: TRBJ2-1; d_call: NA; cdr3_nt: TGCGCCAGCAGTGAGTCCTATGAGCAGTTCTTC; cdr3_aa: CASSESYEQFF
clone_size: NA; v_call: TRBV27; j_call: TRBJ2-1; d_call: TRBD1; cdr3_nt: TGTGCCAGCAGTATCCACAATTCAGGGGGAAACAATGAGCAGTTCTTC; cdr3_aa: CASSIHNSGGNNEQFF
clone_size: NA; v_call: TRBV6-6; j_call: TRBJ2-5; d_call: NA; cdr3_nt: TGTGCCAGCAGTTACCGCGAGGGGGGGGAGACCCAGTACTTC; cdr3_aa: CASSYREGGETQYF
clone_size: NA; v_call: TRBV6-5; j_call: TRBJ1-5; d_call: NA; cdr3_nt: TGTGCCAGCAGTTACAGGGGAAATCAGCCCCAGCATTTT; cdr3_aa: CASSYRGNQPQHF
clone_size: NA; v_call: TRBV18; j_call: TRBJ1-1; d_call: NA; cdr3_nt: TGTGCCAGCTCACCGATCAGGGGAAACACTGAAGCTTTCTTT; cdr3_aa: CASSPIRGNTEAFF
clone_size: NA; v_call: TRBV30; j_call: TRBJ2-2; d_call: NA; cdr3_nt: TGTGCCAGGACAATGAACACCGGGGAGCTGTTTTTT; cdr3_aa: CARTMNTGELFF
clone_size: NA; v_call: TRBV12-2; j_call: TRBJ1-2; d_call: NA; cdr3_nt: TGTGCAAGTCGCTCTCCAGGGGACGGGGAAGATCGTGAAGGGACTAACTATGGCTACACCTTC; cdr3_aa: CASRSPGDGEDREGTNYGYTF
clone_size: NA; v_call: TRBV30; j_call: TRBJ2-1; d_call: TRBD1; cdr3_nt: TGTGCCTGGAAGGGACAGGGATACAATGAGCAGTTCTTC; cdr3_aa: CAWKGQGYNEQFF
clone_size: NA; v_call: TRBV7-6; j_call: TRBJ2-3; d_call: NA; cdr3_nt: TGTGCCAGCAGCTCTGCAGGGACAGATACGCAGTATTTT; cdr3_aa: CASSSAGTDTQYF
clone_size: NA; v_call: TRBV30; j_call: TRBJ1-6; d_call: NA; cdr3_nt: TGTGCCTGGTCGGTCGGACAGACTTATTCACCCCTCCACTTT; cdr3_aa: CAWSVGQTYSPLHF
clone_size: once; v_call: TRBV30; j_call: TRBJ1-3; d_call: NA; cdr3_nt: TGTGCCTGGAGGATTCCGTTGGGGCAGTCAAACACCACATATTTT; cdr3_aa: CAWRIPLGQSNTTYF
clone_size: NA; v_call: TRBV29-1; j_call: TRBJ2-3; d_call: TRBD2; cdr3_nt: TGCAGCGCCACAAGCGGGAAGGTAGATACGCAGTATTTT; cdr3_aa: CSATSGKVDTQYF
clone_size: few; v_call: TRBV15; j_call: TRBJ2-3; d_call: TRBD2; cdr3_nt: TGTGCCACCAGCAGATCCTTAGCGGGAGGCACAGATACGCAGTATTTT; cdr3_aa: CATSRSLAGGTDTQYF
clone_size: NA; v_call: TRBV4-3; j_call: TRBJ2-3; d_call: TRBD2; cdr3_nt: TGCGCCAGCAGCCAAGATCTTAAAGCGGGGGCCCCTAGGGCAGATACGCAGTATTTT; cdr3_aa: CASSQDLKAGAPRADTQYF
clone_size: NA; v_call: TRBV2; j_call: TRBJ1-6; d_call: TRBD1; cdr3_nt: TGTGCCAGCAGTAACACAGGGGTCGCGAATTCACCCCTCCACTTT; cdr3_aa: CASSNTGVANSPLHF
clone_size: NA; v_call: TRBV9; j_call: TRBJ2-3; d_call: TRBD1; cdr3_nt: TGTGCCAGCAGCGCGACAGGGTATTTCACAGATACGCAGTATTTT; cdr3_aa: CASSATGYFTDTQYF
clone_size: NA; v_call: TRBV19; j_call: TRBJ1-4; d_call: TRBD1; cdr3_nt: TGTGCCAGTACCGAAACAGGGGGTGGCCCTAGGGAACTGTTTTTT; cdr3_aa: CASTETGGGPRELFF
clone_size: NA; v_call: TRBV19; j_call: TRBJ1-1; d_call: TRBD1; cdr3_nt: TGTGCCAGTAGTACCTCGGGACAGGGTCGCACTGAAGCTTTCTTT; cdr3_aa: CASSTSGQGRTEAFF
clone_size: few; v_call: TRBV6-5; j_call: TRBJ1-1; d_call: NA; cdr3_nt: TGTGCCAGCAGTGAGAGACAGGTTAACACTGAAGCTTTCTTT; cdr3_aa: CASSERQVNTEAFF
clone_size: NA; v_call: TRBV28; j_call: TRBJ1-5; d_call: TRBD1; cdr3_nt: TGTGCCAGCAGTTCAAACGAAGGACAGGGAAGGCAGCCCCAGCATTTT; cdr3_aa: CASSSNEGQGRQPQHF
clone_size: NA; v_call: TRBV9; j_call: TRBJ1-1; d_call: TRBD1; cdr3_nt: TGTGCCAGCAGCGCACAGGGGCAGGGGACTGAAGCTTTCTTT; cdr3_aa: CASSAQGQGTEAFF
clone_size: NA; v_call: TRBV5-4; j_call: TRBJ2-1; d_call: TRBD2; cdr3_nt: TGTGCCAGCAGCTTGGGGGGATGGGTAGCGGGGACTGAGCAGTTCTTC; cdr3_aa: CASSLGGWVAGTEQFF
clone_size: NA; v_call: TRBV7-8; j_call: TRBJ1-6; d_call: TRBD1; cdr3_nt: TGTGCCAGCAGCTTCGGCAGGGGGGCATCACCCCTCCACTTT; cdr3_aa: CASSFGRGASPLHF
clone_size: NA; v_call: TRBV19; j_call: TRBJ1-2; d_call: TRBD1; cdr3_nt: TGTGCCAGTAGTTCCCGAGGGGGCTCGGCCTATGGCTACACCTTC; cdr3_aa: CASSSRGGSAYGYTF
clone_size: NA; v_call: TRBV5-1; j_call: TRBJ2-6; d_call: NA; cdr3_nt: TGCGCCAGCAGCTTGGGGACAGCTGGGGCCAACGTCCTGACTTTC; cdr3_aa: CASSLGTAGANVLTF
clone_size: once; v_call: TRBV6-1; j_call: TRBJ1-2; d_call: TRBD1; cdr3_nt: TGTGCCAGCAGGGAGGACAGGGCTCATGGCTACACCTTC; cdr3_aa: CASREDRAHGYTF
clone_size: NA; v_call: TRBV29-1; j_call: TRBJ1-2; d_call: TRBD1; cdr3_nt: TGCAGCGTGACAGGGGGCGTCCTGCACTATGGCTACACCTTC; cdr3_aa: CSVTGGVLHYGYTF
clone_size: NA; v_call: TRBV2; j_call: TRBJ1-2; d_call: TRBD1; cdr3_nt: TGTGCCAGCAGTGGGGACAGGACCTATGGCTACACCTTC; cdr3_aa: CASSGDRTYGYTF
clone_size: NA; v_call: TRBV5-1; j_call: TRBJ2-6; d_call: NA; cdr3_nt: TGCGCCAGCAGGGACAGCTCTGGGGCCAACGTCCTGACTTTC; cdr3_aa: CASRDSSGANVLTF
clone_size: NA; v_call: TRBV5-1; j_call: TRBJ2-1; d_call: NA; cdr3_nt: TGCGCCAGCAGCTTGGTCGGGGGTGCGACAAACAATGAGCAGTTCTTC; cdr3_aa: CASSLVGGATNNEQFF
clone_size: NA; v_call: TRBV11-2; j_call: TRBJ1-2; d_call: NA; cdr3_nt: TGTGCCAGCAGCTCCCCCGTACAGGGATCTAACTATGGCTACACCTTC; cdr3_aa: CASSSPVQGSNYGYTF
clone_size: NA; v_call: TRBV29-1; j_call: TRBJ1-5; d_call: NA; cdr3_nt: TGCAGCGTTGGGGCCGACCTTAATCAGCCCCAGCATTTT; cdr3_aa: CSVGADLNQPQHF
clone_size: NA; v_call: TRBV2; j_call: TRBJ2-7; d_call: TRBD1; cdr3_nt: TGTGCCAGCAGTGAAGAGACAGGGAAGTACGAGCAGTACTTC; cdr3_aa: CASSEETGKYEQYF
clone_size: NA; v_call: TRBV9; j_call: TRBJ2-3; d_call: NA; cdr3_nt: TGTGCCAGCAGCGCTCGACCTAGCAGCTATAGCACAGATACGCAGTATTTT; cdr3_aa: CASSARPSSYSTDTQYF
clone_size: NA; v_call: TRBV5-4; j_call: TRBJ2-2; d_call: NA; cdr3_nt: TGTGCCAGCAGCTTTTCCCTAAACACCGGGGAGCTGTTTTTT; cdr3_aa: CASSFSLNTGELFF
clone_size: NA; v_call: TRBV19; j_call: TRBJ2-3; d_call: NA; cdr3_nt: TGTGCCAGTAGTGAATCAGGGCCTTACGTTCAGTATTTT; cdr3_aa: CASSESGPYVQYF
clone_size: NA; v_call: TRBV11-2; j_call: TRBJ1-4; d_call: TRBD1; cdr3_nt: TGTGCCAGCAGCTCAGCCGGGACAGGGCCGCCAGTTGGTGAAAAACTGTTTTTT; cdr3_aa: CASSSAGTGPPVGEKLFF
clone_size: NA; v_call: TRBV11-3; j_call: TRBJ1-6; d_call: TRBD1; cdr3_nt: TGTGCCAGCAGCTTGACAGGGAGCAATTCACCCCTCCACTTT; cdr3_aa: CASSLTGSNSPLHF
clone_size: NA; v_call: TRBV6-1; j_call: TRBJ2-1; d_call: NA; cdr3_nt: TGTGCCAGCATGCCAGGTCGCTACAATGAGCAGTTCTTC; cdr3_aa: CASMPGRYNEQFF
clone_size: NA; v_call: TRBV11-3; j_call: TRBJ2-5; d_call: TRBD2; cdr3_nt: TGTGCCAGCAGACTAGCGGGAGGGCCAGGGACCCAGTACTTC; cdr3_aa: CASRLAGGPGTQYF
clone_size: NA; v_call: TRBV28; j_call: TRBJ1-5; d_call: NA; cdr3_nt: TGTGCCAGCAGTTCTGGGGGGAGCAATCAGCCCCAGCATTTT; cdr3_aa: CASSSGGSNQPQHF
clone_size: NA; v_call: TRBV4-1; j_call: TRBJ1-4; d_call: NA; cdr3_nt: TGCGCCAGCAGCCTAAGCGGGAGGGCAACTAATGAAAAACTGTTTTTT; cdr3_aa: CASSLSGRATNEKLFF
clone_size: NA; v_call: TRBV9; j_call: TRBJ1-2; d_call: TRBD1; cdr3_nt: TGTGCCAGCAGCTCAGCCGGACAGGGGAACTATGGCTACACCTTC; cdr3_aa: CASSSAGQGNYGYTF
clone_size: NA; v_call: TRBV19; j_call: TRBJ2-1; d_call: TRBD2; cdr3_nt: TGTGCCAGTAGACCCCTAGCGGGGGGATTAAATGAGCAGTTCTTC; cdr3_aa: CASRPLAGGLNEQFF